This T cell receptor (beta chain) was found in a study of T cell repertoires in cytomegalovirus infection (dated by TCRdb to between 2019 and 2020). In the study overall: Peptide stimulations targeted recently identified HLA-C-restricted CMV epitopes, whose presentation resists viral immunomodulation, together with well-studied HLA-B-restricted epitopes. Because public TCR beta signatures pointed to carriage of CMV infection together with the matching HLA type, the HLA type of each donor mattered for the analysis. The study at large found these results: The ex vivo response was dominated by HLA-C-restricted CMV-specific TCR beta clonotypes, which also provided the single most frequent clonotype in two of eight donors. Carriers of CMV infection plus the relevant HLA type were discriminated by the cumulative frequency of public TCR beta family members in the study cohort and in an independent approximately 360-donor cohort.

Of note for this clonotype: Its antigen is unknown. Base quality data are lacking; no much larger clone is found one base away.

In the paper's terms, the treatment or condition label means: in vitro stimulation with specific CMV peptide epitopes to enrich CMV-specific T cells. CDR1 and CDR2 are read off the germline V gene as MNHEY and SVGAGI. Its CDR3 holds 12 amino acids, cysteine through phenylalanine. Here the CDR3 DNA is all that survives: 36 bases in frame from base 1. Trimming removed 6 bases from V and 6 bases from J; the gene matches leave 4 bases unexplained. Sequencing took place on an Illumina HiSeq 1500. TCRdb's own reprocessing of the public reads used fastp at Q25 and MiXCR and kept productive beta chains. Each CDR3 protein gets just one entry, which takes the most common genes and DNA from the rows behind it. The sample table contains hundreds of thousands of distinct CDR3 sequences; only one count was recorded for 25% to 30% of them. Jointly, the top ten make up 20% of the sample.

The sample in question was cultured PBMCs, obtained from culture after CMV antigen stimulation. The V gene is TRBV6-5 and the J gene is TRBJ1-1; the central 7 bases match TRBD1. The TCR comes from a human donor in good health (CMV status not recorded). Some clones in this sample may be carry-over from other donors' samples. The encoded CDR3 is CASRSTGPEAFF. The DNA reads TGTGCCAGCAGATCGACAGGGCCTGAAGCTTTCTTT.